This T cell receptor beta chain was captured in a study of long-term antiretroviral therapy in people with HIV. Trimming removed 7 bases at V and 3 bases at J, with 15 bases between. The CDR3 contains 14 residues. Germline-derived CDR1 and CDR2 are MDHEN and SYDVKM. Samples were assayed with immunoSEQ v3.0 at survey level. The repertoire was sequenced with immunoSEQ multiplex PCR; TCRdb's copy has only in-frame clones and lacks some. Of tens of thousands of clones listed, around 87% were seen once; the top ten hold around 3.3%. The chain employs TRBV28 and TRBJ1-2, with no clear D. This TCR was recovered from a woman between 50 and 59 years old with HIV. The specimen was unsorted PBMCs, collected around 2.7 years after starting antiretroviral therapy. CDR3 sequence (DNA): TGTGCCAGCACCACAAATCCGCGGTACTATGGCTACACCTTC. Amino acids: CASTTNPRYYGYTF.